A selection of T cell receptor beta chains follows, all from one sample in a study of T cells in Graves' hyperthyroidism and ophthalmopathy. TCRdb passed the multiplex PCR reads through MiXCR, listing each CDR3 protein once. The sample consists of 600,000 or so distinct CDR3 sequences, 12% to 15% of them appearing once. The sequenced sample consisted of blood. The receptors were sampled from a woman younger than 35 with Graves' ophthalmopathy. CDR3s include the opening cysteine and the closing phenylalanine or tryptophan. D genes are given only for firm matches. Clone size is not always given. Where it is, it says once, few, many or a class for expanded clones.

v_gene,j_gene,abundance,d_gene,CDR3aa,CDR3nt
TRBV20-1,TRBJ2-3,-,-,CSARVFGGLADTQYF,TGCAGTGCTAGAGTCTTCGGGGGCTTGGCAGATACGCAGTATTTT
TRBV19,TRBJ2-1,many,TRBD2,CASSMWTSGRDEQFF,TGTGCCAGTAGTATGTGGACTAGCGGGAGGGATGAGCAGTTCTTC
TRBV5-1,TRBJ1-3,-,-,CASSEGWSGNTIYF,TGCGCCAGCAGCGAGGGATGGAGCGGAAACACCATATATTTT
TRBV30,TRBJ2-7,-,-,CAWNLVREYEQYF,TGTGCCTGGAACTTAGTCAGGGAATACGAGCAGTACTTC
TRBV12-5,TRBJ2-2,few,-,CASGLVLGGAINTGELFF,TGTGCTAGTGGTTTGGTCCTTGGGGGCGCGATAAACACCGGGGAGCTGTTTTTT
TRBV20-1,TRBJ1-2,-,-,CSARQRSVYNYGYTF,TGCAGTGCCAGACAGCGCTCCGTGTATAACTATGGCTACACCTTC
TRBV7-3,TRBJ2-7,many,-,CASSLRPPAAAHFSLGEQYF,TGTGCCAGCAGCTTAAGGCCCCCTGCGGCGGCCCACTTCTCCTTAGGCGAGCAGTACTTC
TRBV11-2,TRBJ2-7,many,-,CASSLVSEQYF,TGTGCCAGCAGCTTAGTGAGTGAGCAGTACTTC
TRBV6-2/TRBV6-3,TRBJ2-5,-,-,CASSTTGTPETQYF,TGTGCCAGCAGTACAACCGGGACACCAGAGACCCAGTACTTC
TRBV18,TRBJ2-7,many,-,CASSPPGMPYEQYF,TGTGCCAGCTCACCACCGGGGATGCCCTACGAGCAGTACTTC
TRBV28,TRBJ2-1,many,TRBD2,CASFDSGRGLSYNEQFF,TGTGCCAGCTTCGATAGCGGGAGAGGACTCTCCTACAATGAGCAGTTCTTC
TRBV7-9,TRBJ2-5,-,-,CASSLKLWVRGRQEQETQYF,TGTGCCAGCAGCTTAAAATTGTGGGTGCGGGGACGCCAAGAGCAAGAGACCCAGTACTTC
TRBV19,TRBJ1-1,-,TRBD1,CASSIDLVSGQGGGTEAFF,TGTGCCAGTAGTATAGATCTAGTTAGTGGACAGGGTGGGGGCACTGAAGCTTTCTTT
TRBV6-1,TRBJ2-7,-,-,CASSSLLASEQYF,TGTGCCAGCAGTTCCTTACTAGCTTCTGAGCAGTACTTC
TRBV20-1,TRBJ1-5,many,-,CSALVSGRNQPQHF,TGCAGTGCTCTGGTATCAGGGAGAAATCAGCCCCAGCATTTT